Shown below are 13 T cell receptor beta chains from a single sample sequenced in a study of tumor and adjacent non-tumor tissue in lung cancer. Three rounds of nested PCR, following a modified ARM-PCR protocol, produced the TCRbeta library. Each CDR3 protein is one row after TCRdb ran MiXCR on the multiplex PCR reads. The sample lists approximately 71,000 distinct CDR3 sequences, about 60% occurring once. RNA was extracted from bulk tissue without any cell sorting. The sample was lung tumor tissue. All receptors come from a man aged 45-65 years with non-small cell lung cancer.

This clonotype was seen more than once but under ten times. Since a much larger clone is just one base distant, this may be a read error. The chain combines TRBV29-1 with TRBJ2-3, with D possibly matching TRBD1 (5 bases). This CDR3 is 13 amino acids long. Germline CDR1 reads SQVTM; CDR2 reads ANQGSEA. Trimming removed 4 bases at V and 1 base at J, with 9 bases between. The CDR3 spells CSVVWGGTDTQYF. The CDR3 DNA reads as TGCAGCGTTGTCTGGGGCGGCACAGATACGCAGTATTTT.

The V call is TRBV29-1, the J call TRBJ2-7, with D perhaps TRBD1 (6 bases). The length of the CDR3 is 12 residues. The germline gives CDR1 SQVTM, CDR2 ANQGSEA. V gave up 8 bases and J gave up 6 bases, with 17 bases separating them. As DNA, the CDR3 is TGCAGCTTTGCAGGGGAGCGAGGCGAGCAGTACTTC. Residues: CSFAGERGEQYF.

Notes on this clonotype: This may be a read error: a much more frequent sequence differs by one nucleotide. This CDR3 is CTSSYRGGRTDTQYF. CDR3 nucleotide sequence: TGTACCAGCAGTTATCGCGGGGGGCGCACAGATACGCAGTATTTT. This chain connects TRBV6-5 to TRBJ2-3; 8 bases map to TRBD2. Germline V gene data show CDR1 as MNHEY and CDR2 as SVGAGI. This CDR3 contains 15 residues.

Remarks on this clonotype: An end of the junction differs from the germline gene, which may be a read error. The J gene is TRBJ2-3, the V gene TRBV6-1; D gene unclear. Germline CDR1 MNHNS, CDR2 SASEGT. The CDR3 sequence is 11 residues long. The CDR3 loop is CASSGIDTRYF. DNA of the CDR3: TGTGCCAGCAGTGGCATAGATACGCGGTATTTT.

Remarks on this clonotype: The junction and the germline gene differ at one end; a read error may be behind it. The chain carries TRBV6-5 and TRBJ2-6; 7 bases agree with TRBD1. The CDR3 has 18 residues. Germline CDR1 is MNHEY and CDR2 is SVGAGI. The CDR3 loop is CASSPRQGSYSRANVMTF. Here the CDR3 DNA reads TGTGCCAGCAGTCCCCGACAGGGAAGTTACTCTAGGGCCAACGTCATGACTTTC.

In regard to this clonotype: This likely comes from a read error, as the CDR3 has no conserved phenylalanine or tryptophan at its end. This chain joins TRBV4-1 and TRBJ1-5; tentative D call: TRBD1 (6 bases). The V gene's germline CDR1 is MGHRA and CDR2 YSYEKL. V was pared by 4 bases and J by 4 bases, with 8 bases between. The CDR3 has 13 amino acids. Here the CDR3 reads CASSLQGNQPQHL. CDR3 coding DNA: TGCGCCAGCAGCCTACAGGGAAATCAGCCCCAGCATCTT.

A remark on this clonotype: A much larger clone lies one base from this, so it may be a read error. The V gene is TRBV6-5, the J gene TRBJ2-7, with a weak D call TRBD1 (6 bases). This CDR3 contains 15 residues. Germline V CDR1 and CDR2: MNHEY, SVGAGI. V was pared by 3 bases and J by 5 bases, with 17 bases between. The CDR3 DNA reads TGTGCCAGCAGTTATGGTAGCCAGGGGAATCACGAGCAGTACTTC. This codes for CASSYGSQGNHEQYF.

The chain recombines TRBV5-1 with TRBJ2-1; 7 bases are a match to TRBD2. The CDR3 contains 15 residues. Germline V gene data show CDR1 as SGHRS and CDR2 as YFSETQ. J gave up 4 bases and V 6 bases, and 10 bases lay outside the gene matches. The CDR3 loop is CASTMERGVYNEQFF. The CDR3 coding sequence is TGCGCCAGCACCATGGAACGGGGGGTATACAATGAGCAGTTCTTC.

The table lists this clonotype with a few counts. Given a much more abundant clone one base away, this may be a read error. This rearrangement joins TRBV20-1 to TRBJ2-5; 10 nucleotides agree with TRBD2. The V gene's germline CDR1 is DFQATT and CDR2 SNEGSKA (reference sequence). CDR3 length equals 15 residues. CDR3 protein: CNARDLGLAEETQYF. The CDR3 nucleotides are TGCAATGCTAGAGATCTTGGACTAGCGGAAGAGACCCAGTACTTC.

This clonotype was observed a handful of times. A much larger clone lies one base from this, so it may be a read error. The V gene is TRBV6-2 or TRBV6-3, the J gene TRBJ2-7, with no clear D. CDR1 MNHEY and CDR2 SVGEGT come from the germline V gene. CDR3 length: 13 residues. Trimming shortened V by 7 bases and J by 3 bases, and 13 bases separated the two germline ends. CDR3 DNA: TGTGCCAGCAATCAATACAGTGGCTACGAGCAGTACTTC. Translating gives CASNQYSGYEQYF.

The chain recombines TRBV6-5 with TRBJ2-3, with a weak D call TRBD2 (6 bases). Trimming shortened V by 6 bases and J by 3 bases, and 16 bases separated the two germline ends. Germline CDR1 reads MNHEY; CDR2 reads SVGAGI. The CDR3 spans 15 residues. The CDR3 bases are TGTGCCAGCAGAACTATGGGGAGCGGGACAGATACGCAGTATTTT. Amino acids: CASRTMGSGTDTQYF.

This clonotype was recorded at least ten times. The rearrangement links TRBV5-1 to TRBJ1-1; D gene unclear. CDR3 length equals 14 residues. V lost 3 bases, J lost 7 bases, and 16 bases lay in between. The germline gives CDR1 SGHRS, CDR2 YFSETQ. Written as DNA, the CDR3 is TGCGCCAGCAGCTCGAACCGAAGGACGCGTGAAGCTTTCTTT. It encodes CASSSNRRTREAFF.

This clonotype was detected many times. CDR3 in DNA: TGTGCCAGCAGTATAGGGGTTCACGAGCAGTACTTC. It encodes CASSIGVHEQYF. V usage is TRBV6-1 and J usage is TRBJ2-7, with D possibly matching TRBD1 (5 bases). Trimming took off 5 bases at V and 5 bases at J, with 10 bases between the two ends. Germline V gives CDR1 MNHNS, CDR2 SASEGT. The CDR3 is 12 residues long.